This entry describes one T cell receptor (beta chain). Its antigen is still unknown. This entry is derived from a study of T cell responses to AZD1222 COVID-19 vaccine. Overall study findings and caveats: Rises in breadth and depth of Spike-specific TCRs came after two AZD1222 doses. Only a handful of people who got AZD1222 tested seropositive at baseline. Donor demographics were predominantly white British with a female majority; clonal diversity may be underestimated.

With V trimmed by 4 bases and J by 5 bases, 10 bases remained unmatched. This CDR3 region has 16 residues. The germline V gene has CDR1 SGHAT and CDR2 FQNNGV. Clones were sequenced by immunoSEQ multiplex PCR, and TCRdb holds only the in-frame ones, with some missing. The data show 150,000 to 200,000 clones, 92% seen once. The rearrangement links TRBV11-2 to TRBJ2-5, with 10 bases lining up with TRBD2. The source is an adult who received the AZD1222 COVID-19 vaccine. This specimen was peripheral blood, taken 28 days after the second AZD1222 dose. CDR3 sequence (DNA): TGTGCCAGCAGCTCCAATAGCGGGGGGCATGGGGAGACCCAGTACTTC. The encoded protein is CASSSNSGGHGETQYF.